What follows are 3 T cell receptor beta chains derived from one specimen sequenced in a study of sequential checkpoint blockade in melanoma. The method was immunoSEQ multiplex PCR; TCRdb's version includes in-frame clones alone and lacks a portion of them. The sample comprises over 9,000 clones, around 79% of which are singletons, and less than 20% rests with the top ten. Treatment reported: randomized to nivolumab then ipilimumab (arm A) or the reverse (arm B). The material was CD8+ T cells sorted from blood (inferred from file names), obtained from a patient given nivolumab and ipilimumab in sequence. The receptors stem from a human donor with melanoma.

Only a few counts were recorded for this clone. This chain links TRBV5-1 with TRBJ1-1; perhaps TRBD1 as D (5 bases). The CDR3 consists of 12 residues. Trimming removed 4 bases at V and 8 bases at J, with 12 bases between. Germline CDR1 and CDR2: SGHRS and YFSETQ. CDR3 nucleotides: TGCGCCAGCAGCCCACCGGGACTGGAAGCTTTCTTT. It is translated as CASSPPGLEAFF.

This chain joins TRBV19 and TRBJ1-1; D gene unclear. CDR1 is LNHDA, CDR2 SQIVND, per germline (reference sequence). This CDR3 comprises 12 residues. Trimming removed 3 bases at V and 7 bases at J, with 9 bases between. CDR3: CASSIGPLEAFF. The DNA for the CDR3 is TGTGCCAGTAGTATTGGTCCACTTGAAGCTTTCTTT. Full variable domain (rest looked up from reference TRBV19 and TRBJ1-1): DGGITQSPKYLFRKEGQNVTLSCEQNLNHDAMYWYRQDPGQGLRLIYYSQIVNDFQKGDIAEGYSVSREKKESFPLTVTSAQKNPTAFYLCASSIGPLEAFFGQGTRLTVV.

J is TRBJ2-7 and V is TRBV7-6; D possibly corresponds to TRBD1 (6 bases). CDR1 is SGHVS, CDR2 FNYEAQ, per germline. This CDR3 region has 13 residues. V was cut by 5 bases and J by 1 base, with 9 bases left in between. The CDR3 DNA sequence: TGTGCCAGCAGCCCGGACAGTTCCTACGAGCAGTACTTC. Translated, it gives CASSPDSSYEQYF.